This T cell receptor (beta chain) was observed in a study of metastatic and nonmetastatic thyroid tumors. The authors' processing: For papillary thyroid cancer, a distant-metastasis classifier was constructed from CDR3 differences observed across clinicopathological groups. TCRdb ran MiXCR on the PCR reads. TCRdb's processing, not the authors', yielded these V and J calls. The sample has about 24,000 clones, more than 20% seen once. Trimming took 5 bases from V and 6 from J; bases not matched to a gene: 9. Looked up from germline, CDR1 is MNHNS and CDR2 is SASEGT. This CDR3 is 15 amino acids long. Study findings and constraints: When malignant thyroid tumors were compared with benign nodules, TCR beta diversity was reportedly significantly higher in the malignant tumors. This held in both blood and tumor samples.

The entire patient cohort was treatment-naive prior to thyroid surgery. This clone is medium-sized. Its antigen is undetermined. The chain joins TRBV6-1 to TRBJ1-1; 10 nucleotides align to TRBD1. The sequencing input was blood. The TCR originated in a female donor with papillary thyroid cancer or a benign thyroid nodule (not recorded which). Some clones in this sample may be carry-over from other donors' samples. This CDR3 is CASSFQDRGSPEAFF. CDR3 nucleotide sequence: TGTGCCAGCAGTTTCCAGGACAGGGGGAGCCCTGAAGCTTTCTTT.